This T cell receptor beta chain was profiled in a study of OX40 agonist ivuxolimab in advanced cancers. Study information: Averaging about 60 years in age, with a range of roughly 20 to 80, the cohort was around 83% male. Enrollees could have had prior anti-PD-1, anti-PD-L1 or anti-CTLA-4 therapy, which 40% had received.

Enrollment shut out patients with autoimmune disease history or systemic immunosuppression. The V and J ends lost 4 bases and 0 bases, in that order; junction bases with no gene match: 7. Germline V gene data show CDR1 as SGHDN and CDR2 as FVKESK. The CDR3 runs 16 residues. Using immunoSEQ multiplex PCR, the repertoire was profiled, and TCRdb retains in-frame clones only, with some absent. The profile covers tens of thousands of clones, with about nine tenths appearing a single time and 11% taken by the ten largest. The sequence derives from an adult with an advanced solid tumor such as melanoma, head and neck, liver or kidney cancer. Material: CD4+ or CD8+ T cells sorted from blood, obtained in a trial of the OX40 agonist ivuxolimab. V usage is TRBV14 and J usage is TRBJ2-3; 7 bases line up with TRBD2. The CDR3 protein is CASSLRGRDSTDTQYF. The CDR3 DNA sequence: TGTGCCAGCAGCCTCCGGGGGAGGGACAGCACAGATACGCAGTATTTT.